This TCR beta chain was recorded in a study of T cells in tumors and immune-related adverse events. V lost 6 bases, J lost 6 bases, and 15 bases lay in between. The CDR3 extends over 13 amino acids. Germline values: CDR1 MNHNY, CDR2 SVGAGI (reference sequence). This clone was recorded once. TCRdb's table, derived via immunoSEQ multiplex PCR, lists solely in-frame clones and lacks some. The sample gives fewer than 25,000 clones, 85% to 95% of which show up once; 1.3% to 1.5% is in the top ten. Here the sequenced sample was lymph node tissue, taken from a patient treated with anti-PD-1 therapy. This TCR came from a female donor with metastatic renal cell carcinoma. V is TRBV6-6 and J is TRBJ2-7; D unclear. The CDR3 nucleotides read TGTGCCAGCAGCCAAAAGGCCTGGGCCGAGCAGTACTTC. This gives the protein CASSQKAWAEQYF.